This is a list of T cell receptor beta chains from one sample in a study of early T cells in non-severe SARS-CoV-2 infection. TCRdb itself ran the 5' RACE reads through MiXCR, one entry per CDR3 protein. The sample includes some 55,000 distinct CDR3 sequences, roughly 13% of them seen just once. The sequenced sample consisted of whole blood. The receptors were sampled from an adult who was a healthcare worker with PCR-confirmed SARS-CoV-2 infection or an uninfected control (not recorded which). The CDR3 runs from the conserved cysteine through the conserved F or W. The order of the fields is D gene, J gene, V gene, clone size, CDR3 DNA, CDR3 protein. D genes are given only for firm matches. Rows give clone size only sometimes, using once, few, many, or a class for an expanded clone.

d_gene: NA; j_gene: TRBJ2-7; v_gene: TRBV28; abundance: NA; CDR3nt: TGTGCCAGCAGTTTACGCCGGTACGAGCAGTACTTC; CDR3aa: CASSLRRYEQYF
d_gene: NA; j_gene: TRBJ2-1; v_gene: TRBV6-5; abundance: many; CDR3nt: TGTGCCAGCAGTTACTCCCGGGGGAGTAGGGCTCGGAATGAGCAGTTCTTC; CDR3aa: CASSYSRGSRARNEQFF
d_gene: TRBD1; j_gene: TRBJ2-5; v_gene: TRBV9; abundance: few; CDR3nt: TGTGCCAGCAGCGAACAGGGGATTCAAGAGACCCAGTACTTC; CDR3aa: CASSEQGIQETQYF
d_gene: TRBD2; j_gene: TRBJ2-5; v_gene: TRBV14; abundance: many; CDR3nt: TGTGCCAGCAGCCGGGGGGATAGCGGGAGTGGATTCGGAGAGACCCAGTACTTC; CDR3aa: CASSRGDSGSGFGETQYF
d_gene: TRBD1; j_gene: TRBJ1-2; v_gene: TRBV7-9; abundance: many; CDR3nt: TGTGCCACCGCTCAGGGGGAGGTCTATGGCTACACCTTC; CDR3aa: CATAQGEVYGYTF
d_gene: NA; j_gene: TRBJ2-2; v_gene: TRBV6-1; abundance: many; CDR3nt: TGTGCCCTACGGAGGGGCTCTAGGGGGGAGCTGTTTTTT; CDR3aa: CALRRGSRGELFF
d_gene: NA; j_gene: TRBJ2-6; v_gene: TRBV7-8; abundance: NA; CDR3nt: TGTGCCAGCTCCCCTTATAGGTCTGGGGCCAACGTCCTGACTTTC; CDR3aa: CASSPYRSGANVLTF
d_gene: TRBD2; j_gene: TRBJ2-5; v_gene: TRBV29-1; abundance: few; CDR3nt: TGCAGCGTTGGGACTAGCGGGGGGGAGACCCAGTACTTC; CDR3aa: CSVGTSGGETQYF
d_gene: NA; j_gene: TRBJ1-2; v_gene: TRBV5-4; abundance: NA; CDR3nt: TGTGCCAGCAGCACTTTGACAGGACTCTATGGCTACACCTTC; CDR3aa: CASSTLTGLYGYTF
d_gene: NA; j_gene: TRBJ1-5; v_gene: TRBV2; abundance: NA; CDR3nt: TGTGCCAGCAGACCCCTCAGTGCACAGCCCCAGCATTTT; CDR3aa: CASRPLSAQPQHF
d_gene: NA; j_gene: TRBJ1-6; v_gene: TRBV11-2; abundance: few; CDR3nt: TGTGCCAGCAGCTTATTCCAGGTCAATTCACCCCTCCACTTT; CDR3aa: CASSLFQVNSPLHF
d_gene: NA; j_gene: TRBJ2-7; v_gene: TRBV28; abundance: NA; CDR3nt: TGTGCCAGCACCGCTGTGGGGAGCTCCTACGAGCAGTACTTC; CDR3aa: CASTAVGSSYEQYF
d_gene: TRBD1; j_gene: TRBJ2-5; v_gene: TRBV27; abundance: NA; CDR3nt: TGTGCCAGCAGTTTATACACAGGGGGCTTAGAAGAGACCCAGTACTTC; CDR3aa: CASSLYTGGLEETQYF